The 22 T cell receptor beta chains presented below share a single source sample, sequenced in a study of Tregs in tolerant kidney transplant recipients. Only in-frame clones appear in the TCRdb table, and some are missing; sequencing was by immunoSEQ multiplex PCR. The data show 100,000 to 130,000 clones, with roughly 90% seen just once and more than 0.3% held by the top ten. The sequencing used CD4+ T cells from blood, collected before the transplant. These receptors were taken from a human donor who received a combined kidney and bone marrow transplant.

This chain joins TRBV27 and TRBJ2-7; D gene unclear. The CDR3 is 12 residues long. V was pared by 4 bases and J by 3 bases, with 7 bases between. Per the germline V gene, CDR1 is MNHEY and CDR2 is SMNVEV (reference sequence). CDR3 amino acids: CASSSLDYEQYF. DNA for the CDR3: TGTGCCAGCAGTTCCCTAGACTACGAGCAGTACTTC.

J is TRBJ2-7 and V is TRBV7-2; 9 bases line up with TRBD2. Germline V gives CDR1 SGHTA, CDR2 FQGNSA. CDR3 length: 16 residues. V was pared by 2 bases and J by 0 bases, with 5 bases of the junction left unmatched. The CDR3 bases are TGTGCCAGCAGCTTAAGGAGCGGGGGGCCCTCCTACGAGCAGTACTTC. It codes for CASSLRSGGPSYEQYF.

V usage is TRBV4-2 and J usage is TRBJ1-1; D ambiguous. V lost 0 bases and J 3 bases, leaving 11 bases between the germline ends. CDR3 length: 15 residues. Germline CDR1 LGHNA, CDR2 YNFKEQ. DNA for the CDR3: TGTGCCAGCAGCCAAGAACCAGTTCGGGACACTGAAGCTTTCTTT. Amino acid sequence: CASSQEPVRDTEAFF.

The chain employs TRBV11-3 and TRBJ2-3, with D possibly matching TRBD1 (5 bases). The CDR3 is 13 amino acids. CDR1 is SGHNT, CDR2 YENEEA, per germline. Trimming took off 4 bases at V and 4 bases at J, with 9 bases between the two ends. CDR3 nucleotide sequence: TGTGCCAGCAGCTCCACCAGGGCAGATACGCAGTATTTT. Its protein product is CASSSTRADTQYF.

This clone appeared once. CDR3 sequence reads: CASSVAADPWREQFF. The CDR3 DNA reads as TGCGCCAGCAGCGTGGCTGCGGATCCTTGGCGTGAGCAGTTCTTC. The chain recombines TRBV5-1 with TRBJ2-1; no clear D. V was pared by 4 bases and J by 9 bases, with 20 bases between. The CDR3 has 15 amino acids. In germline, CDR1 is SGHRS, CDR2 YFSETQ.

This clone was picked up one time. This chain joins TRBV6-1 and TRBJ1-2; 8 nucleotides line up with TRBD1. The CDR3 consists of 14 residues. V shed 4 bases and J 5 bases; nucleotides not matched to a gene: 6. Germline V gene lookup returns CDR1 MNHNS and CDR2 SASEGT. The CDR3 reads CASSADRVGYGYTF. CDR3 bases: TGTGCCAGCAGTGCGGACAGGGTCGGGTATGGCTACACCTTC.

The chain links TRBV29-1 to TRBJ2-3; weak D call: TRBD1 (6 bases). The CDR3 length is 13 residues. The germline V gene encodes CDR1 SQVTM and CDR2 ANQGSEA. V shed 5 bases and J shed 0 bases, with 9 bases lying between them. CDR3 sequence (DNA): TGCAGCGTTTCAGGGGCTAGCACAGATACGCAGTATTTT. Translated: CSVSGASTDTQYF.

This chain joins TRBV7-2 and TRBJ2-2; unclear D gene. The CDR3 runs 13 residues. V was clipped by 5 bases and J by 6 bases, with 10 bases between them. Germline lookup yields CDR1 SGHTA and CDR2 FQGNSA. The CDR3 here is CASSPLGSGELFF. In DNA, the CDR3 is TGTGCCAGCAGCCCCCTAGGATCCGGGGAGCTGTTTTTT.

V is TRBV7-8 and J is TRBJ1-1; TRBD1 matches 8 bases. Germline V gene lookup returns CDR1 SGHVS and CDR2 FQNEAQ. V trimming: 5 bases; J trimming: 7 bases; junction bases outside the gene matches: 12. The CDR3 has 15 residues. The CDR3 nucleotides read TGTGCCAGCAGCCCCAGGGGGCAGGGGATCGGTGAAGCTTTCTTT. This translates into CASSPRGQGIGEAFF. The whole variable domain, remainder taken from reference TRBV7-8 and TRBJ1-1, is GAGVSQSPRYKVAKRGQDVALRCDPISGHVSLFWYQQALGQGPEFLTYFQNEAQLDKSGLPSDRFFAERPEGSVSTLKIQRTQQEDSAVYLCASSPRGQGIGEAFFGQGTRLTVV.

The chain joins TRBV5-1 to TRBJ2-7; 12 bases agree with TRBD2. Losses at the gene ends were 4 bases for V and 2 bases for J; bases not matched to a gene: 4. The CDR3 spans 15 residues. Germline V gene data show CDR1 as SGHRS and CDR2 as YFSETQ. The CDR3: CASSPTSGGTYEQYF. The CDR3 DNA reads as TGCGCCAGCAGCCCGACTAGCGGGGGAACCTACGAGCAGTACTTC.

This sequence joins TRBV6-5 and TRBJ1-2, with D hard to call. Trimming left V 4 bases short and J 6 bases short, with 18 bases between. CDR3 length: 15 amino acids. The germline gives CDR1 MNHEY, CDR2 SVGAGI. In DNA form, the CDR3 reads TGTGCCAGCAGTTCCCTAGCCCTCGGCAATCATGGCTACACCTTC. Translating gives CASSSLALGNHGYTF.

The chain carries TRBV19 and TRBJ2-6; tentative D call: TRBD1 (5 bases). V was clipped by 8 bases and J by 1 base, with 9 bases between them. The CDR3 length is 14 residues. Germline V CDR1 and CDR2: LNHDA, SQIVND (reference sequence). CDR3 sequence (DNA): TGTGCCAGTCACAGGTTTTCTGGGGCCAACGTCCTGACTTTC. Its translation: CASHRFSGANVLTF.

This clone showed up just a few times. This chain links TRBV7-9 with TRBJ2-5; D call uncertain. V was shortened by 8 bases and J by 5 bases, with 18 bases between the two germline ends. CDR1 and CDR2 from the germline V gene are SEHNR and FQNEAQ (reference sequence). This CDR3 region has 14 residues. The CDR3 protein is CASLRHPDGETQYF. DNA of the CDR3: TGTGCCAGCCTACGTCACCCAGACGGGGAGACCCAGTACTTC.

This sequence joins TRBV9 and TRBJ2-3; 12 bases line up with TRBD2. V lost 0 bases to trimming and J lost 4 bases; unmatched junction nucleotides: 9. Germline values: CDR1 SGDLS, CDR2 YYNGEE. The CDR3 sequence is 18 residues long. CDR3 bases: TGTGCCAGCAGCGTAGATACTAGCGGGAGGAGAGCCGCAGATACGCAGTATTTT. It encodes CASSVDTSGRRAADTQYF.

The chain uses TRBV2 and TRBJ2-7; D possibly corresponds to TRBD2 (6 bases). Germline-derived CDR1 and CDR2 are SNHLY and FYNNEI. The CDR3 consists of 13 residues. Trimming shortened V by 4 bases and J by 2 bases, and 9 bases separated the two germline ends. CDR3 sequence reads: CASSAGGPYEQYF. In DNA form, the CDR3 reads TGTGCCAGCAGTGCCGGGGGACCCTACGAGCAGTACTTC.

The CDR3 reads CASSHHRGANQPQHF. The DNA for the CDR3 is TGCGCCAGCAGCCATCACAGGGGCGCCAATCAGCCCCAGCATTTT. The chain combines TRBV4-1 with TRBJ1-5; 7 nucleotides match TRBD1. The ends lost 3 bases at V and 3 bases at J; junction bases unmatched: 5. This CDR3 is 15 amino acids long. CDR1 and CDR2 from the germline V gene are MGHRA and YSYEKL.

The chain joins TRBV28 to TRBJ1-5; 7 bases are a match to TRBD1. This CDR3 has 15 residues. Trimming at V came to 5 bases and at J to 5 bases, leaving 9 bases not matched to a gene. CDR1 MDHEN and CDR2 SYDVKM come from the germline V gene. The CDR3 region is CASSGQVGGDQPQHF. In nucleotides, the CDR3 is TGTGCCAGCAGTGGACAGGTTGGAGGCGATCAGCCCCAGCATTTT.

The V and J genes are TRBV30 and TRBJ2-6; TRBD2 might be the D (6 bases). The germline V gene has CDR1 GTSNPN and CDR2 SVGIG (reference sequence). There are 21 residues in the CDR3. Trimming left V 0 bases short and J 4 bases short, with 28 bases between. CDR3 loop: CAWSVISWRRAPSPGANVLTF. The DNA for the CDR3 is TGTGCCTGGAGTGTAATCTCGTGGCGGAGGGCGCCAAGTCCGGGGGCCAACGTCCTGACTTTC.

The chain uses TRBV6-5 and TRBJ1-4; no definite D call. The CDR3 is 15 amino acids. The germline V gene has CDR1 MNHEY and CDR2 SVGAGI. The V end lost 2 bases, the J end lost 8 bases, and 15 bases lay between the germline ends. The CDR3 DNA sequence: TGTGCCAGCAGTTACCGGCCCTCGGGAAGGGAAAAACTGTTTTTT. Translated, it gives CASSYRPSGREKLFF.

The chain has TRBV10-3 and TRBJ2-5; D might be TRBD1 (6 bases). The V end lost 6 bases, the J end lost 0 bases, and 8 bases lay between the germline ends. The CDR3 is 13 residues long. Germline-derived CDR1 and CDR2 are ENHRY and SYGVKD. As DNA, the CDR3 is TGTGCCATCAGCTCAGGGGACCAAGAGACCCAGTACTTC. The encoded protein is CAISSGDQETQYF.

This clone turned up a few times. V usage is TRBV7-2 and J usage is TRBJ2-1; TRBD1 matches at 7 bases. Trimming cost V 6 bases and J 6 bases; bases outside gene matches: 8. The V gene's germline CDR1 is SGHTA and CDR2 FQGNSA. CDR3 length: 14 residues. CDR3 DNA sequence: TGTGCCAGCAGTCGTGAGGGGGCTAGCAATGAGCAGTTCTTC. Translating it yields CASSREGASNEQFF. Full variable domain (rest looked up from reference TRBV7-2 and TRBJ2-1): GAGVSQSPSNKVTEKGKDVELRCDPISGHTALYWYRQSLGQGLEFLIYFQGNSAPDKSGLPSDRFSAERTGGSVSTLTIQRTQQEDSAVYLCASSREGASNEQFFGPGTRLTVL.

The rearrangement joins TRBV14 to TRBJ2-1; D possibly corresponds to TRBD2 (6 bases). The CDR3 has 15 amino acids. CDR1 SGHDN and CDR2 FVKESK come from the germline V gene. The germline V and J ends were trimmed by 5 bases and 4 bases, with 15 bases remaining between them. The CDR3: CASSSRGSRYNEQFF. CDR3 sequence (DNA): TGTGCCAGCAGCTCCCGGGGGAGCAGGTACAATGAGCAGTTCTTC.